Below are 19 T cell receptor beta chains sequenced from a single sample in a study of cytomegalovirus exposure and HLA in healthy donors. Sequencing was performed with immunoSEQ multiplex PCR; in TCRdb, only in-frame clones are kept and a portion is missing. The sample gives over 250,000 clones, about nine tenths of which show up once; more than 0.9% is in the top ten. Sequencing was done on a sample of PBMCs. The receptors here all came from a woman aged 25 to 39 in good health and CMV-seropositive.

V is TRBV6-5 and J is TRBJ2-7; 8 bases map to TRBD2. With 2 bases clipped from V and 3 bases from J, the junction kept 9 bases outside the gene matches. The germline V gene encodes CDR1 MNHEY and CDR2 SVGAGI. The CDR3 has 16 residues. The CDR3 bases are TGTGCCAGCAGTTACGAGGGCGGGACTAGTCGCTACGAGCAGTACTTC. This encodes CASSYEGGTSRYEQYF.

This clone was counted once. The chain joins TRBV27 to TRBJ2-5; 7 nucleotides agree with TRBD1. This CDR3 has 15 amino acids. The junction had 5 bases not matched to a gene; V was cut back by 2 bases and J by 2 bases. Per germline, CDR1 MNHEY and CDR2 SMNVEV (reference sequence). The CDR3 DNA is TGTGCCAGCAGTTTAGGGGACAGCCGACAAGAGACCCAGTACTTC. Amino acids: CASSLGDSRQETQYF.

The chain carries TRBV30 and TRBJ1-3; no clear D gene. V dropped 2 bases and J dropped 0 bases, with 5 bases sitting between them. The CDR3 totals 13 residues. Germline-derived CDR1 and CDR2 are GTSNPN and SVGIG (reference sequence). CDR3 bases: TGTGCCTGGAGTATCAGCTCTGGAAACACCATATATTTT. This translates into CAWSISSGNTIYF.

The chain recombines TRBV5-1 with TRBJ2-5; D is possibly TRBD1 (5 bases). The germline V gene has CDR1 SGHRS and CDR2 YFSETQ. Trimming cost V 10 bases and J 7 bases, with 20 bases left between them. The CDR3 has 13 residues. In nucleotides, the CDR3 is TGCGCCTCCCAGGGTTTCGAAACCGGGACCCAGTACTTC. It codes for CASQGFETGTQYF.

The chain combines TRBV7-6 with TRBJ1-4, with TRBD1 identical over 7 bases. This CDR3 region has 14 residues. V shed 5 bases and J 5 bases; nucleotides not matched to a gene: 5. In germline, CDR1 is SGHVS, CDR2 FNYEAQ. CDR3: CASSPGGSNEKLFF. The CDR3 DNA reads TGTGCCAGCAGCCCAGGGGGTAGCAATGAAAAACTGTTTTTT. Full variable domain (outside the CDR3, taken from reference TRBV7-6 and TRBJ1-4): GAGVSQSPRYKVTKRGQDVALRCDPISGHVSLYWYRQALGQGPEFLTYFNYEAQQDKSGLPNDRFSAERPEGSISTLTIQRTEQRDSAMYRCASSPGGSNEKLFFGSGTQLSVL.

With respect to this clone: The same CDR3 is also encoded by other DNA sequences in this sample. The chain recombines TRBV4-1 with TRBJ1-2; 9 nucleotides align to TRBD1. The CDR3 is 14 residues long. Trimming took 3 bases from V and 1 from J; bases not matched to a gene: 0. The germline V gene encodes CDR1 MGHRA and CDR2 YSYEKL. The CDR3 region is CASSQDRGNYGYTF. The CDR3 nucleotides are TGCGCCAGCAGCCAGGACAGGGGTAACTATGGCTACACCTTC.

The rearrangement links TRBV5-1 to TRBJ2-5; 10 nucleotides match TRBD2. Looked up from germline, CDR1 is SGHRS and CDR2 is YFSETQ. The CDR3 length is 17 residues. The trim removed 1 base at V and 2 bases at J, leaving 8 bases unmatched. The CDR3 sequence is CASSLQPGTSVQETQYF. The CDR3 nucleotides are TGCGCCAGCAGCTTGCAGCCCGGGACTAGCGTACAAGAGACCCAGTACTTC.

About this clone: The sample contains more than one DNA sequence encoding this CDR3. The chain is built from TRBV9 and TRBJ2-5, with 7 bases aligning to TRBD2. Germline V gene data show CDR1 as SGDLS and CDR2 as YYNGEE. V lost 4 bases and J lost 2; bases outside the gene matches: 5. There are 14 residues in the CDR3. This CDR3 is CASSTSGIQETQYF. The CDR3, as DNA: TGTGCCAGCAGCACGAGCGGGATACAAGAGACCCAGTACTTC.

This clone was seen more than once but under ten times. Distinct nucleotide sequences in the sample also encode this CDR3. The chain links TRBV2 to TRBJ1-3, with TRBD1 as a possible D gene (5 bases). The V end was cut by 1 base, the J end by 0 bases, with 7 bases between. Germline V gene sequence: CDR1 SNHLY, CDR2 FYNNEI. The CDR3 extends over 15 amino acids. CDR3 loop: CASSEGQISGNTIYF. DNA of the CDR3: TGTGCCAGCAGTGAAGGACAGATCTCTGGAAACACCATATATTTT.

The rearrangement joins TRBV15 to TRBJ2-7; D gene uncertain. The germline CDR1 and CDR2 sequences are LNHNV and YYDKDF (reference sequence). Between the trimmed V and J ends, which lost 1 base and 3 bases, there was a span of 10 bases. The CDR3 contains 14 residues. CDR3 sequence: CATSRASLDYEQYF. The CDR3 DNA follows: TGTGCCACCAGCAGAGCAAGCCTAGACTACGAGCAGTACTTC.

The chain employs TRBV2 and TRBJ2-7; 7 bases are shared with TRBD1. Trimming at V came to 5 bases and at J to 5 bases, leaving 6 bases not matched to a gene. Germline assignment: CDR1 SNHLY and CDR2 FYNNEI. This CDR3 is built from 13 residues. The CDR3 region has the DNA TGTGCCAGCAGTTTTCAGACAGGGCACGAGCAGTACTTC. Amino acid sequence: CASSFQTGHEQYF.

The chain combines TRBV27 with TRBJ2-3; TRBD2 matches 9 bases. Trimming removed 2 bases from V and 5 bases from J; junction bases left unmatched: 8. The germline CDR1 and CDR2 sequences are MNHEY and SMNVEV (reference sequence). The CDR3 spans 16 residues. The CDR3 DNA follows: TGTGCCAGCAGTTTACGGCTAGCGGGGAAGAAAGATACGCAGTATTTT. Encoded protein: CASSLRLAGKKDTQYF.

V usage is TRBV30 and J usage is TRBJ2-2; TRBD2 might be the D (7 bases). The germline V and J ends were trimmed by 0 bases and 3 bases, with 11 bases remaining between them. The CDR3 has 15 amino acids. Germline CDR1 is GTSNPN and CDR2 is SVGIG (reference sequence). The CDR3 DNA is TGTGCCTGGAGTGTACGGGGGGCCGACACCGGGGAGCTGTTTTTT. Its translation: CAWSVRGADTGELFF.

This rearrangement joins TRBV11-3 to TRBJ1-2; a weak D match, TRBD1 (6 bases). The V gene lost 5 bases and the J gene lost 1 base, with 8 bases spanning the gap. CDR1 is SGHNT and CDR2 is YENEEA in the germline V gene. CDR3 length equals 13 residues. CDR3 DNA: TGTGCCAGCAGCCGGACAGTTAACTATGGCTACACCTTC. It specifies CASSRTVNYGYTF.

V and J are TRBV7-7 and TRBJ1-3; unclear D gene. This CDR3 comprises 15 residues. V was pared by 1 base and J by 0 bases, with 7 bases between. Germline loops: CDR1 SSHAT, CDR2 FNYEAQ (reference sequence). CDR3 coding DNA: TGTGCCAGCAGCTTAGGAGTTTCCTCTGGAAACACCATATATTTT. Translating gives CASSLGVSSGNTIYF. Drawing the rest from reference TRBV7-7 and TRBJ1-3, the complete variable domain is GAGVSQSPRYKVTKRGQDVTLRCDPISSHATLYWYQQALGQGPEFLTYFNYEAQPDKSGLPSDRFSAERPEGSISTLTIQRTEQRDSAMYRCASSLGVSSGNTIYFGEGSWLTVV.

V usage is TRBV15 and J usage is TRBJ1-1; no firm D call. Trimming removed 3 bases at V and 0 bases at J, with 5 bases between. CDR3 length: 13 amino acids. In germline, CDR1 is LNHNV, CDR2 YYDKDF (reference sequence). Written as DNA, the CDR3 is TGTGCCACCAGCAGCACCATGAACACTGAAGCTTTCTTT. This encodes CATSSTMNTEAFF.

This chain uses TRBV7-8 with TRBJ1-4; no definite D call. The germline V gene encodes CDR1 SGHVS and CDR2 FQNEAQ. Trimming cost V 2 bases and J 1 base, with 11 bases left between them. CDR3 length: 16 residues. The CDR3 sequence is CASSLRLPGTNEKLFF. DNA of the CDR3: TGTGCCAGCAGCTTAAGGCTGCCCGGAACTAATGAAAAACTGTTTTTT.

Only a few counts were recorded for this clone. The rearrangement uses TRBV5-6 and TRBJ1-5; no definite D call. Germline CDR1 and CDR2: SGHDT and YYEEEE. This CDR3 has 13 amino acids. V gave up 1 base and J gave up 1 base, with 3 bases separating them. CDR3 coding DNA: TGTGCCAGCAGCTTGCAGAGCAATCAGCCCCAGCATTTT. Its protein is CASSLQSNQPQHF.

CDR3: CASSQVGSYTEAFF. Written as DNA, the CDR3 is TGTGCCAGCAGCCAAGTAGGATCCTACACTGAAGCTTTCTTT. This sequence joins TRBV4-2 and TRBJ1-1; D is ambiguous. CDR1 and CDR2 from the germline V gene are LGHNA and YNFKEQ. The CDR3 is 14 amino acids. V lost 1 base and J lost 3, with 9 bases in between.